The 25 T cell receptor beta chains listed next were all sequenced from one sample in a study of T cell responses to AZD1222 COVID-19 vaccine. Using immunoSEQ multiplex PCR, the repertoire was profiled, and TCRdb retains in-frame clones only, with some absent. The profile shows 150,000 to 200,000 clones, about nine tenths of them singletons. Specimen: peripheral blood, collected on day 0 of AZD1222 vaccination. Receptors were obtained from an adult in good health.

The chain uses TRBV15 and TRBJ2-3; D may match TRBD1 or TRBD2 (6 bases each). V was pared by 7 bases and J by 5 bases, with 13 bases between. CDR1 and CDR2 from the germline V gene are LNHNV and YYDKDF (reference sequence). The CDR3 spans 13 residues. The CDR3 DNA reads TGTGCCACCAAGCCGGGGGCGGGAGATACGCAGTATTTT. This translates into CATKPGAGDTQYF. Drawing the rest from reference TRBV15 and TRBJ2-3, the complete variable domain is DAMVIQNPRYQVTQFGKPVTLSCSQTLNHNVMYWYQQKSSQAPKLLFHYYDKDFNNEADTPDNFQSRRPNTSFCFLDIRSPGLGDTAMYLCATKPGAGDTQYFGPGTRLTVL.

This chain joins TRBV7-3 and TRBJ2-7; the match to TRBD1 covers 10 bases. The germline V gene encodes CDR1 SGHTA and CDR2 FQGTGA. The CDR3 is made up of 14 amino acids. The V and J ends lost 5 bases and 4 bases, in that order; junction bases with no gene match: 5. CDR3 DNA: TGTGCCAGCAGCGTAAGGGACAGGGGATACGAGCAGTACTTC. Its protein product is CASSVRDRGYEQYF.

The chain is built from TRBV5-5 and TRBJ1-4; D is possibly TRBD1 (5 bases). The CDR3 length is 15 residues. Trimming left V 0 bases short and J 7 bases short, with 13 bases between. CDR1 and CDR2 (germline): SGHKS, YYEKEE (reference sequence). The CDR3 DNA sequence: TGTGCCAGCAGCTTGGTCCCCGGGACGGGTGAAAAACTGTTTTTT. Protein: CASSLVPGTGEKLFF.

The chain combines TRBV6-2 or TRBV6-3 with TRBJ2-7; 14 nucleotides align to TRBD2. This CDR3 has 16 amino acids. Germline V gene data show CDR1 as MNHEY and CDR2 as SVGEGT. Germline trimming cut 5 bases from V and 9 bases from J; bases unmatched to any gene: 12. The CDR3 loop is CASSPGLAGGRSRQYF. In DNA, the CDR3 is TGTGCCAGCAGTCCCGGACTAGCGGGGGGAAGGAGTCGGCAGTACTTC.

The V and J genes are TRBV2 and TRBJ1-1, with D perhaps matching TRBD1 (5 bases). V dropped 6 bases and J dropped 6 bases, with 17 bases sitting between them. Germline V CDR1 and CDR2: SNHLY, FYNNEI. The CDR3 covers 14 residues. CDR3 residues: CASREQVPAAEAFF. The CDR3 DNA sequence: TGTGCCAGCAGGGAACAGGTGCCTGCGGCTGAAGCTTTCTTT.

In the case of this clone: The junction departs from germline at one end; a sequencing error may be responsible. The V call is TRBV3-1 (or the pseudogene TRBV3-2), the J call TRBJ1-2; D might be TRBD1 (5 bases). Per the germline V gene, CDR1 is LGHDT and CDR2 is YNNKEL (reference sequence). There are 13 residues in the CDR3. The CDR3 coding sequence is TGTGCCAGCAGCCTGTCAAGGCCCCAGGGCTATACCTTC. Protein sequence: CASSLSRPQGYTF.

The V call is TRBV6-5, the J call TRBJ2-1; 7 bases align to TRBD2. Losses at the gene ends were 8 bases for V and 4 bases for J; bases not matched to a gene: 8. This CDR3 is built from 14 residues. Germline CDR1 is MNHEY and CDR2 is SVGAGI. This CDR3 reads CASSRASGYNEQFF. The CDR3 DNA sequence: TGTGCCAGCTCCAGGGCTAGCGGTTACAATGAGCAGTTCTTC.

This chain joins TRBV5-1 and TRBJ1-2; D remains unclear. Germline V gene lookup returns CDR1 SGHRS and CDR2 YFSETQ. The CDR3 is made up of 14 amino acids. Trimming cost V 4 bases and J 4 bases, with 14 bases left between them. The CDR3 DNA follows: TGCGCCAGCAGCGTTTTCATAGGACCCTATGGCTACACCTTC. Protein sequence: CASSVFIGPYGYTF.

V usage is TRBV7-9 and J usage is TRBJ1-4; tentatively, D is TRBD1 (5 bases). V lost 2 bases and J lost 2, with 21 bases in between. The CDR3 contains 19 residues. Germline CDR1 is SEHNR and CDR2 is FQNEAQ (reference sequence). The CDR3 nucleotides read TGTGCCAGCAGCTTAAATCAGGGCAGCTCCCTGGGGACTAATGAAAAACTGTTTTTT. Translated, it gives CASSLNQGSSLGTNEKLFF.

The genes are TRBV10-1 and TRBJ1-3, with TRBD1 matching 8 bases. The V gene end was trimmed by 6 bases and the J gene end by 1 base; junction bases not matched to a gene: 11. The CDR3 contains 17 residues. The germline CDR1 and CDR2 sequences are WNHNN and SYGVQD (reference sequence). The CDR3 bases are TGCGCCAGCAGGGCCGTGGACAGGGAGGCTTCTGGAAACACCATATATTTT. Amino acids: CASRAVDREASGNTIYF.

The chain recombines TRBV18 with TRBJ1-2, with a weak D call TRBD1 (5 bases). V lost 3 bases and J 4 bases, leaving 9 bases between the germline ends. Germline V lookup: CDR1 KGHSH, CDR2 LQKENI. This CDR3 has 13 residues. CDR3 loop: CASSPGQFYGYTF. In DNA form, the CDR3 reads TGTGCCAGCTCACCGGGGCAGTTCTATGGCTACACCTTC.

J is TRBJ2-2 and V is TRBV9; D may be TRBD2 (6 bases). The germline V and J ends were trimmed by 5 bases and 7 bases, with 21 bases remaining between them. The CDR3 is 16 residues long. Germline V gene lookup returns CDR1 SGDLS and CDR2 YYNGEE. CDR3 region: CASRKGLQEGSGELFF. The DNA for the CDR3 is TGTGCCAGCAGGAAGGGTCTACAGGAGGGAAGCGGGGAGCTGTTTTTT.

The gene calls are TRBV9 and TRBJ2-1; a weak D match, TRBD2 (7 bases). Germline V gene sequence: CDR1 SGDLS, CDR2 YYNGEE. The ends were cut back, 3 bases at V and 14 bases at J, with 18 bases in the middle. The CDR3 loop spans 13 amino acids. CDR3 DNA: TGTGCCAGCAGCGCCGAAGGGGGGGCCGAGGAGTTCTTC. It codes for CASSAEGGAEEFF.

This clone was seen a single time. The J gene is TRBJ1-3, the V gene TRBV4-1; D possibly corresponds to TRBD1 (5 bases). Germline lookup yields CDR1 MGHRA and CDR2 YSYEKL. The CDR3 is made up of 16 amino acids. V was pared by 4 bases and J by 0 bases, with 13 bases between. CDR3 loop: CASSPRDGISGNTIYF. Here the CDR3 DNA reads TGCGCCAGCAGCCCCCGGGACGGGATCTCTGGAAACACCATATATTTT.

CDR3: CASSQIAGGKNIQYF. The CDR3 DNA sequence: TGTGCCAGCAGTCAAATAGCGGGGGGGAAAAACATTCAGTACTTC. J is TRBJ2-4 and V is TRBV6-5; 11 bases are a match to TRBD2. Germline V gene sequence: CDR1 MNHEY, CDR2 SVGAGI. There are 15 residues in the CDR3. The ends lost 5 bases at V and 4 bases at J; junction bases unmatched: 4.

This chain connects TRBV29-1 to TRBJ2-1; a weak D match, TRBD1 (5 bases). Between the trimmed V and J ends, which lost 7 bases and 8 bases, there was a span of 18 bases. This CDR3 is 13 amino acids long. In germline, CDR1 is SQVTM, CDR2 ANQGSEA. CDR3 amino acids: CSAPWGSLDEQFF. The CDR3 region has the DNA TGCAGCGCCCCGTGGGGCTCCCTCGATGAGCAGTTCTTC.

Notes on this clone: The same CDR3 can be traced to other DNA sequences in this sample. The V and J genes are TRBV2 and TRBJ1-2; no clear D. Looked up from germline, CDR1 is SNHLY and CDR2 is FYNNEI. With 3 bases removed from V and 2 bases from J, the gap between germline ends came to 7 bases. The CDR3 extends over 13 amino acids. The CDR3: CASSDGGNYGYTF. CDR3 DNA: TGTGCCAGCAGTGATGGTGGAAACTATGGCTACACCTTC.

The chain couples TRBV5-1 to TRBJ1-2; TRBD1 matches 8 bases. This CDR3 comprises 16 residues. The J segment lost 8 bases and the V segment lost 0 bases, leaving 12 bases of the junction unmatched. Germline CDR1 and CDR2: SGHRS and YFSETQ. The CDR3: CASSLGTGYDSSGYTF. For the CDR3, the DNA is TGCGCCAGCAGCTTGGGGACAGGGTATGACTCGTCGGGCTACACCTTC.

V gene TRBV6-2 or TRBV6-3 combines with J gene TRBJ2-2, with 11 bases lining up with TRBD2. This CDR3 has 18 residues. Per the germline V gene, CDR1 is MNHEY and CDR2 is SVGEGT. Trimming cost V 2 bases and J 4 bases; bases outside gene matches: 9. The CDR3 region is CASSYTLSGGAPTGELFF. As DNA, the CDR3 is TGTGCCAGCAGTTACACCCTTAGCGGGGGGGCCCCCACCGGGGAGCTGTTTTTT.

J is TRBJ1-1 and V is TRBV3-1 (or the pseudogene TRBV3-2), with 7 bases matching TRBD1. Germline V lookup: CDR1 LGHDT, CDR2 YNNKEL (reference sequence). The J segment lost 4 bases and the V segment lost 2 bases, leaving 10 bases of the junction unmatched. CDR3 size: 16 residues. CDR3 region: CASSQSPPDRPTEAFF. CDR3 DNA: TGTGCCAGCAGCCAATCCCCCCCGGACAGGCCCACTGAAGCTTTCTTT.

The genes are TRBV2 and TRBJ1-1; D gene ambiguous. Trimming took off 7 bases at V and 0 bases at J, with 18 bases between the two ends. This CDR3 has 16 residues. Germline V gives CDR1 SNHLY, CDR2 FYNNEI. DNA of the CDR3: TGTGCCAGCACTCCCGGACCTACTGGCTTGAACACTGAAGCTTTCTTT. Encoded protein: CASTPGPTGLNTEAFF.

The chain joins TRBV6-1 to TRBJ2-4, with a weak D call TRBD1 (5 bases). Germline CDR1 is MNHNS and CDR2 is SASEGT. This CDR3 has 16 residues. Trimming removed 0 bases at V and 6 bases at J, with 15 bases between. Written as DNA, the CDR3 is TGTGCCAGCAGTGAAGCGGGGCGGAAAGGGTTAAACATTCAGTACTTC. It yields the protein CASSEAGRKGLNIQYF.

The gene calls are TRBV27 and TRBJ2-5; D gene uncertain. CDR3 length: 15 residues. Per the germline V gene, CDR1 is MNHEY and CDR2 is SMNVEV (reference sequence). The V end was cut by 6 bases, the J end by 1 base, with 15 bases between. The CDR3 DNA reads TGTGCCAGCAGGCCCCTCAGCTGGGGCCAAGAGACCCAGTACTTC. Translated, it gives CASRPLSWGQETQYF.

The rearrangement joins TRBV5-6 to TRBJ1-6; 9 bases map to TRBD1. Germline assignment: CDR1 SGHDT and CDR2 YYEEEE. The CDR3 contains 17 residues. V lost 4 bases, J lost 6 bases, and 11 bases stayed unmatched. CDR3 amino acids: CASSVLGQGQFNSPLHF. The CDR3 coding sequence is TGTGCCAGCAGCGTCCTGGGACAGGGCCAATTTAATTCACCCCTCCACTTT.

This clone turned up a few times. V and J are TRBV30 and TRBJ2-7; no firm D call. The germline gives CDR1 GTSNPN, CDR2 SVGIG (reference sequence). The CDR3 loop spans 11 amino acids. The germline V and J ends were trimmed by 2 bases and 3 bases, with 5 bases remaining between them. The CDR3 is CAWSSLYEQYF. The CDR3 DNA is TGTGCCTGGAGTTCGCTCTACGAGCAGTACTTC.